The 17 T cell receptor beta chains below were found in one sample sequenced in a study of neurological immune-mediated disorders. Each CDR3 protein gets one entry after TCRdb re-called the 5' RACE reads with MiXCR. The sample shows about 99,000 distinct CDR3 sequences, more than 10% of them seen only once. Time point here: longitudinal time-point 3. The sample comprised PBMCs. The source is a female donor with HTLV-1-associated myelopathy (HAM/TSP).

This clonotype has at least ten counts. This chain joins TRBV5-1 and TRBJ1-1; a weak D match, TRBD1 (6 bases). This CDR3 comprises 14 residues. The ends were cut back, 1 base at V and 4 bases at J, with 11 bases in the middle. Germline assignment: CDR1 SGHRS and CDR2 YFSETQ. The CDR3 region is CASSLSGVGTEAFF. The CDR3 DNA reads TGCGCCAGCAGCTTGTCAGGGGTTGGCACTGAAGCTTTCTTT.

The V call is TRBV5-1, the J call TRBJ2-2; weak D call: TRBD1 (6 bases). Germline V gene lookup returns CDR1 SGHRS and CDR2 YFSETQ. Trimming left V 3 bases short and J 9 bases short, with 18 bases between. The CDR3 is made up of 15 amino acids. Here the CDR3 DNA reads TGCGCCAGCAGCTGGGGGACAAAGAACATCTGGGAGCTGTTTTTT. Protein: CASSWGTKNIWELFF. The full variable domain, completed using reference TRBV5-1 and TRBJ2-2, is KAGVTQTPRYLIKTRGQQVTLSCSPISGHRSVSWYQQTPGQGLQFLFEYFSETQRNKGNFPGRFSGRQFSNSRSEMNVSTLELGDSALYLCASSWGTKNIWELFFGEGSRLTVL.

J is TRBJ2-4 and V is TRBV5-1; 8 nucleotides line up with TRBD1. CDR1 and CDR2 (germline): SGHRS, YFSETQ. The CDR3 extends over 16 amino acids. V trimming: 0 bases; J trimming: 7 bases; junction bases outside the gene matches: 9. The CDR3 loop is CASSLGDRGSRNIQYF. CDR3 DNA sequence: TGCGCCAGCAGCTTGGGCGACAGGGGTAGTAGGAACATTCAGTACTTC.

This clonotype was counted ten times or more. This chain uses TRBV20-1 with TRBJ1-2, with unresolved D. The germline V gene has CDR1 DFQATT and CDR2 SNEGSKA (reference sequence). CDR3 size: 14 residues. The V end was cut by 3 bases, the J end by 7 bases, with 18 bases between. In DNA, the CDR3 is TGCAGTGCTAGTCAGCCTCTGGGTATTGGTGGCTACACCTTC. Protein sequence: CSASQPLGIGGYTF.

This clonotype has ten or more counts. J is TRBJ1-1 and V is TRBV5-5; tentative D call: TRBD1 (5 bases). V lost 6 bases, J lost 4 bases, and 19 bases lay in between. The germline V gene has CDR1 SGHKS and CDR2 YYEKEE (reference sequence). The CDR3 has 15 residues. The CDR3 DNA follows: TGTGCCAGCACCCCCGACTGGGGCCGAGGCACTGAAGCTTTCTTT. This gives the protein CASTPDWGRGTEAFF.

This clonotype was recorded many times. This rearrangement joins TRBV20-1 to TRBJ2-7; no firm D call. Germline V gene sequence: CDR1 DFQATT, CDR2 SNEGSKA (reference sequence). The CDR3 runs to 12 residues. V was pared by 6 bases and J by 3 bases, with 12 bases between. CDR3 sequence reads: CSASEYLYEQYF. DNA for the CDR3: TGCAGTGCATCGGAGTATCTCTACGAGCAGTACTTC.

The chain combines TRBV3-1 with TRBJ1-1; a possible D gene is TRBD1 (5 bases). Trimming took off 4 bases at V and 1 base at J, with 13 bases between the two ends. CDR1 LGHDT and CDR2 YNNKEL come from the germline V gene (reference sequence). The CDR3 length is 15 residues. This CDR3 reads CASSLSHTGNTEAFF. The CDR3 DNA is TGTGCCAGCAGCCTTTCACATACAGGGAACACTGAAGCTTTCTTT. The full variable domain, its missing parts supplied by reference TRBV3-1 and TRBJ1-1, is DTAVSQTPKYLVTQMGNDKSIKCEQNLGHDTMYWYKQDSKKFLKIMFSYNNKELIINETVPNRFSPKSPDKAHLNLHINSLELGDSAVYFCASSLSHTGNTEAFFGQGTRLTVV.

This clonotype was detected only a few times. The chain uses TRBV5-1 and TRBJ2-3, with 8 positions matching TRBD1. The V gene end was trimmed by 2 bases and the J gene end by 2 bases; junction bases not matched to a gene: 10. The CDR3 sequence is 17 residues long. Germline CDR1 reads SGHRS; CDR2 reads YFSETQ. The CDR3 bases are TGCGCCAGCAGCTTCACCCCAGGGGGCGGCTTCACAGATACGCAGTATTTT. It is translated as CASSFTPGGGFTDTQYF.

This clonotype was counted ten times or more. This sequence joins TRBV27 and TRBJ2-2; D gene ambiguous. The CDR3 covers 15 residues. Trimming stripped 2 bases from V and 2 bases from J, with 9 bases between. Germline-derived CDR1 and CDR2 are MNHEY and SMNVEV (reference sequence). The CDR3 here is CASSLVGPNTGELFF. The CDR3 bases are TGTGCCAGCAGTTTAGTAGGGCCAAACACCGGGGAGCTGTTTTTT.

At least ten counts were recorded for this clonotype. The chain employs TRBV12-3 or TRBV12-4 and TRBJ2-3; 7 nucleotides match TRBD1. V shed 5 bases and J 1 base; nucleotides not matched to a gene: 6. CDR3 size: 15 residues. CDR3 in amino acids: CASSRQGLGTDTQYF. Written as DNA, the CDR3 is TGTGCCAGCAGTAGACAGGGTTTGGGCACAGATACGCAGTATTTT.

This clonotype occurred many times. This chain uses TRBV20-1 with TRBJ1-2; 8 bases are a match to TRBD1. J gave up 8 bases and V 7 bases, and 15 bases lay outside the gene matches. Germline-derived CDR1 and CDR2 are DFQATT and SNEGSKA (reference sequence). The CDR3 totals 14 residues. The CDR3 nucleotides read TGCAGTGGCACGGACAGGGCGGGGATAGGGGGCTACACCTTC. Residues: CSGTDRAGIGGYTF.

Ten or more counts support this clonotype. This chain uses TRBV11-3 with TRBJ2-2; TRBD1 agrees at 8 bases. In germline, CDR1 is SGHNT, CDR2 YENEEA. V shed 5 bases and J 3 bases; nucleotides not matched to a gene: 8. The CDR3 is 16 amino acids. The CDR3 protein is CASSRWETGDTGELFF. CDR3 DNA: TGTGCCAGCAGCCGCTGGGAGACAGGGGACACCGGGGAGCTGTTTTTT.

The V gene is TRBV5-6, the J gene TRBJ1-1; weak D call: TRBD1 (5 bases). CDR3 size: 17 residues. Deletions cut 4 bases from V and 2 bases from J, with 21 bases between. Germline values: CDR1 SGHDT, CDR2 YYEEEE. The DNA of the CDR3 is TGTGCCAGCAGCCCGGCGGTCGCAGGGACCGTTAACACTGAAGCTTTCTTT. This codes for CASSPAVAGTVNTEAFF.

This clonotype has at least ten counts. The germline gene is not matched at one end of the junction; a read error may be the cause. This rearrangement joins TRBV20-1 to TRBJ2-3, with a weak D call TRBD1 (6 bases). Germline CDR1 DFQATT, CDR2 SNEGSKA (reference sequence). There are 14 residues in the CDR3. The chain's CDR3 is CSARGQLSTDTQYF. The CDR3 DNA sequence: TGCAGTGCAAGAGGACAGCTCAGCACAGATACGCAGTATTTT.

This clonotype was seen ten or more times. V gene TRBV12-3 or TRBV12-4 combines with J gene TRBJ1-1; no reliable D call. Between the trimmed V and J ends, which lost 7 bases and 1 base, there was a span of 16 bases. The CDR3 loop spans 15 amino acids. CDR3 bases: TGTGCCAGCACCCTGGGAGGGAGACCGAACACTGAAGCTTTCTTT. Its protein product is CASTLGGRPNTEAFF.

This clonotype showed up many times. The chain uses TRBV7-8 and TRBJ1-1; D remains unclear. The V gene's germline CDR1 is SGHVS and CDR2 FQNEAQ. Trimming cost V 4 bases and J 4 bases, with 16 bases left between them. The CDR3 loop spans 15 amino acids. The CDR3 loop is CASSSPSRPGTEAFF. In nucleotides, the CDR3 is TGTGCCAGCAGCTCCCCGAGCAGGCCGGGCACTGAAGCTTTCTTT.

This clonotype showed up many times. The chain has TRBV5-1 and TRBJ2-1, with 10 bases that match TRBD2. This CDR3 contains 15 residues. Germline values: CDR1 SGHRS, CDR2 YFSETQ. V was pared by 1 base and J by 8 bases, with 6 bases of the junction left unmatched. This CDR3 is CASSLWLAGADEQFF. The CDR3, as DNA: TGCGCCAGCAGCTTGTGGCTAGCGGGGGCGGATGAGCAGTTCTTC.